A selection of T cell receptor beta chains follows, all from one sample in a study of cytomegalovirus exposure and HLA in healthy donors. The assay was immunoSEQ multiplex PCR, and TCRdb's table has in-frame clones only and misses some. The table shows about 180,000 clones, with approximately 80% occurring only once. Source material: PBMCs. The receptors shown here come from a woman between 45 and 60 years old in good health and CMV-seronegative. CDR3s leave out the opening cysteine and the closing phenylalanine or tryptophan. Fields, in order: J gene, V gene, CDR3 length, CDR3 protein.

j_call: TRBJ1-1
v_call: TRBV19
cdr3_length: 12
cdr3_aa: ASSTRGYFAEAF

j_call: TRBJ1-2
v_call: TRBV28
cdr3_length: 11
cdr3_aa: ASSPDRAYGYT

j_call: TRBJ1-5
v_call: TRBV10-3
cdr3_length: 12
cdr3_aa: AISDRGEGQPQH

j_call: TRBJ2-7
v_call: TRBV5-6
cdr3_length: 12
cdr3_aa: ASSFGASSYEQY

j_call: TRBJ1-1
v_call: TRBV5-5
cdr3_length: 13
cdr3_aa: ASSPWRGPGTEAF

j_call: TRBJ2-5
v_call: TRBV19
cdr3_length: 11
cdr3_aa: ASSIQGEETQY

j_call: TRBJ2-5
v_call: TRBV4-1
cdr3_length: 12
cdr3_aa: ASSQPGTEETQY

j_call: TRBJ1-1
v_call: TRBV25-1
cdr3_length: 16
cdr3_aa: ASSPRRGTGRMNTEAF

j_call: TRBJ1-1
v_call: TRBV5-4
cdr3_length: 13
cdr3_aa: ASSAVWQPNTEAF

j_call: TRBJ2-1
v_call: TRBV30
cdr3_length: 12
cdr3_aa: AWTGFGAYNEQF

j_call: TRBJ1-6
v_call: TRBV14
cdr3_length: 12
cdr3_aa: ASSPRPNNSPLH

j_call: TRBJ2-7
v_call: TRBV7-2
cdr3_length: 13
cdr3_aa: ASSSNWRGSYEQY

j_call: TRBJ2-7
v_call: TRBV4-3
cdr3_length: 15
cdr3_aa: ASSQLPGTGSSYEQY

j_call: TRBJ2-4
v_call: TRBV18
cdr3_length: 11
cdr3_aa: ASSQGTKNIQY

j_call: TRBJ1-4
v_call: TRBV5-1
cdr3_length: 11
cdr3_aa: ASSLGQLEKLF

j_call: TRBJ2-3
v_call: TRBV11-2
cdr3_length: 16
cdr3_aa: ASSLISGGLSSTDTQY

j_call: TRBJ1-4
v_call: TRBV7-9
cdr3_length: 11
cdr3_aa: ASRQINNEKLF

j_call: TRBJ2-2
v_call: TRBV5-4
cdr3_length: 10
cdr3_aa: ASSSNTGELF

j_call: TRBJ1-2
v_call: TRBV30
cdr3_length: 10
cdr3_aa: AWIRGVEGYT

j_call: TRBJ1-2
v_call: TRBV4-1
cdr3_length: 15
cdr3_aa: ASSQFGTGGYRNGYT

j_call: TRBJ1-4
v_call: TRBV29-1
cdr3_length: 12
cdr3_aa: SVEGTRAGEKLF

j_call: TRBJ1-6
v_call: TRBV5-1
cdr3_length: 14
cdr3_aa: ASSLAASSYNSPPH

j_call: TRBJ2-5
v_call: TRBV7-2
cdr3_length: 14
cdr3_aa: ASSPLTRGGVETQY

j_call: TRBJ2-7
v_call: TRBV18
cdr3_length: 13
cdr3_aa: ASSQLEGQHYEQY

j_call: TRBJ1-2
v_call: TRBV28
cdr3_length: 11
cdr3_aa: ASSPTANYGYT

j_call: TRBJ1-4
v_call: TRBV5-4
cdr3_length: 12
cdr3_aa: ASSFGQVDEKLF

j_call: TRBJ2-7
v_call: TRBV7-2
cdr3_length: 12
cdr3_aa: ASSLRQASYEQY

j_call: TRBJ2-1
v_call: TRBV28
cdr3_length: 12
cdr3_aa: ASSGGQVYNEQF

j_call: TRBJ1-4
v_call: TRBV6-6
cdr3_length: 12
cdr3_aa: ASSIDRVFEKLF

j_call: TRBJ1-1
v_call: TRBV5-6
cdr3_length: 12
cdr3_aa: ASSLGPGGAEAF

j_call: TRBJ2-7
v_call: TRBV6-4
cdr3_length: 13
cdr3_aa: ASIGVWTSPYEQY

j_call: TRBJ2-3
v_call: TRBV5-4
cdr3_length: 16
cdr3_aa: ASSREASGGAVLDTQY

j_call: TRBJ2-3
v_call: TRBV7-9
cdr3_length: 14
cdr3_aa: ASSLGGGGLGDTQY

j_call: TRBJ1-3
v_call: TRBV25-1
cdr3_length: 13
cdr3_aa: ASSELTGTGNTIY

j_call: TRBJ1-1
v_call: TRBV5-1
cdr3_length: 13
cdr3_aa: ASSFSRTGEERAF

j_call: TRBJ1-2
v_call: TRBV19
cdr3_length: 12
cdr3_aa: ASSTGQTNYGYT

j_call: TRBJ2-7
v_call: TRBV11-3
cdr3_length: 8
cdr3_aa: ASGEYEQY

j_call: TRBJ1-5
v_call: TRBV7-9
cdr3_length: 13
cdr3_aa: ASSLGLSGNQPQH

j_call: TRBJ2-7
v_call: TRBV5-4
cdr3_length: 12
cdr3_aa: ASTTDRGIYEQY

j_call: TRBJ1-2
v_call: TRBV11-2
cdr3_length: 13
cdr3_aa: ASSFSQGVDYGYT

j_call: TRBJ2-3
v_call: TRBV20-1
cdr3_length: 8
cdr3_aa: SAHTDTQY

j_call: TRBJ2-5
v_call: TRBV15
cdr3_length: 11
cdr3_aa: ATSSGQSETQY

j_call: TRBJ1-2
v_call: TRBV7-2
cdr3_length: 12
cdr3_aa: ASSFAQGAYGYT

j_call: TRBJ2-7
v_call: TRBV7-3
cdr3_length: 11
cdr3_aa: ASSPGQGFEQY

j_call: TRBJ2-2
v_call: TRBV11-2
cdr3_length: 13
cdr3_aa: ASSFRGTNTGELF

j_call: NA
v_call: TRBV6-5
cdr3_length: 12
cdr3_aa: ASSYRRERYEQY

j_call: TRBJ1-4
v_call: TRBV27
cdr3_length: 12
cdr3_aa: ASSLLGASEKLF

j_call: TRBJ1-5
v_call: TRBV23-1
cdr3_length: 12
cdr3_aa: AGGTIQGRQPQH

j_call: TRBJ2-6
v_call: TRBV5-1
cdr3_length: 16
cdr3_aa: ASASEGGPETGANVLT

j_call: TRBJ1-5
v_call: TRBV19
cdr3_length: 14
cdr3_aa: ASSSRTTGRNQPQH

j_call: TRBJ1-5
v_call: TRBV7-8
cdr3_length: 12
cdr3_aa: ASSLARSGEPQH

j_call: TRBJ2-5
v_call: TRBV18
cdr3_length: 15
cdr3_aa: ASSRTAGEPNGETQY